This is a list of T cell receptor beta chains from one sample in a study of regulatory T cells in long-lasting Graves disease. TCRdb re-derived calls from the multiplex PCR reads in MiXCR, one entry per CDR3 protein. Of hundreds of thousands of distinct CDR3 sequences in the sample, approximately 21% were seen once. Sample: peripheral blood mononuclear cells (PBMCs), taken when the disease was refractory, from a patient treated with antithyroid drugs. The receptors come from a female donor with Graves disease. CDR3s include the opening cysteine and the closing phenylalanine or tryptophan. The order of the fields is clone size, J gene, V gene, D gene, CDR3 DNA, CDR3 protein. A D gene is named only where the DNA matches it firmly. Expanded clones get a size class; other rows say once, few or many, or leave the size out.

>many|TRBJ2-5|TRBV28|TRBD2
TGTGCCAGCAGTTTCCGCGGGGGATACCGCCAAGAGACCCAGTACTTC
CASSFRGGYRQETQYF
>.|TRBJ2-7|TRBV5-1|.
TGCGCCAGCAGCTTTACAGGCGATCCCTACGAGCAGTACTTC
CASSFTGDPYEQYF
>many|TRBJ2-7|TRBV7-9|.
TGTGCCAGCAGCTTAGCACAGGGCCCCTACGAGCAGTACTTC
CASSLAQGPYEQYF
>few|TRBJ1-1|TRBV2|.
TGTGCCAGCAGTGAGATTCGGGGCCCTGGCAACACTGAAGCTTTCTTT
CASSEIRGPGNTEAFF
>.|TRBJ2-5|TRBV20-1|TRBD2
TGCAGTGCTAGAGATCTTCGCGGGGGGGTGACCCAGTACTTC
CSARDLRGGVTQYF
>.|TRBJ2-5|TRBV4-2|TRBD1
TGTGCCAGCAGCTTCCTCTCAACCGGGACAGGGCCCCAAGAGACCCAGTACTTC
CASSFLSTGTGPQETQYF
>.|TRBJ2-5|TRBV4-1|TRBD1
TGCGCCAGCAGACGACAGGGGGTAACGGAGACCCAGTACTTC
CASRRQGVTETQYF
>many|TRBJ2-6|TRBV11-2|.
TGTGCCAGCAGGGGGGTCTCAGGGGCCAACGTCCTGACTTTC
CASRGVSGANVLTF
>many|TRBJ2-7|TRBV20-1|TRBD1
TGCAGTGCTACCGGGACAGGGCTGTCCTACGAGCAGTACTTC
CSATGTGLSYEQYF
>.|TRBJ2-2|TRBV19|TRBD2
TGTGCCAGTAGTATAGGTCCTAGCGGGGGTAACACCGGGGAGCTGTTTTTT
CASSIGPSGGNTGELFF
>.|TRBJ2-7|TRBV19|TRBD1
TGTGCCAGTAGTACCGGACAGGGAACAGGGGGGGAGCAGTACTTC
CASSTGQGTGGEQYF
>.|TRBJ2-7|TRBV27|.
TGTGCCAGCAGTTCAAACCCGGACCTTCCATCTAGGGAGTACTTC
CASSSNPDLPSREYF
>.|TRBJ2-5|TRBV6-2/TRBV6-3|.
TGTGCCAGCAGTCCGGACGGACAGGAGGGAGAGACCCAGTACTTC
CASSPDGQEGETQYF
>few|TRBJ2-7|TRBV5-1|TRBD1
TGCGCCAGCAGCTTGGATGGACAGGGGGCGCAGCACGAGCAGTACTTC
CASSLDGQGAQHEQYF
>many|TRBJ2-7|TRBV28|.
TGTGCCAGCAGCCCGTGGGGGGGGCGGGACCACGAGCAGTACTTC
CASSPWGGRDHEQYF
>many|TRBJ1-1|TRBV5-1|TRBD1
TGCGCCAGCAGCTTCCGAAATACAGGGGCGAACACTGAAGCTTTCTTT
CASSFRNTGANTEAFF
>few|TRBJ2-7|TRBV29-1|TRBD1
TGCAGCGTCCCCGGGACAGGGTCCTACGAGCAGTACTTC
CSVPGTGSYEQYF
>few|TRBJ1-1|TRBV19|.
TGTGCCAGTAGTACGCAGACAGGGAACACTGAAGCTTTCTTT
CASSTQTGNTEAFF
>many|TRBJ1-1|TRBV7-8|.
TGTGCCAGCAGCTTAGGACAAACCACTGAAGCTTTCTTT
CASSLGQTTEAFF
>many|TRBJ2-1|TRBV12-3/TRBV12-4|TRBD2
TGTGCCAGCAGTGGAGCGGGGCTAGCTAATGAGCAGTTCTTC
CASSGAGLANEQFF
>.|TRBJ2-5|TRBV7-2|.
TGTGCCAGCAGCTTTTGGGAGACCCAGTACTTC
CASSFWETQYF
>many|TRBJ2-7|TRBV28|.
TGTGCCAGCAGTTTATGGGTGCAGGCCAACGAGCAGTACTTC
CASSLWVQANEQYF
>many|TRBJ2-5|TRBV28|TRBD1
TGTGCCAGCAGGCAGACAGGGTTGGGGGAGACCCAGTACTTC
CASRQTGLGETQYF
>.|TRBJ2-7|TRBV7-9|.
TGTGCCAGCAGCCCACCAAGGGGCGTATACGAGCAGTACTTC
CASSPPRGVYEQYF
>.|TRBJ2-3|TRBV20-1|TRBD2
TGCAGTGCAGAAATAAGCGGGAGAGGCGATACGCAGTATTTT
CSAEISGRGDTQYF
>.|TRBJ2-7|TRBV10-3|TRBD2
TGTGCCATCAGTGACGCGGGAGTGGCCTACGAGCAGTACTTC
CAISDAGVAYEQYF
>.|TRBJ2-1|TRBV12-3/TRBV12-4|.
TGTGCCAGCAGGCAGGGTGTAGACAATGAGCAGTTCTTC
CASRQGVDNEQFF
>few|TRBJ1-2|TRBV4-1|.
TGCGCCAGCAGCCAAGAGCCCTCGGGGGGGGGCTACACCTTC
CASSQEPSGGGYTF
>.|TRBJ2-7|TRBV7-2|.
TGTGCCAGCAGTCTCCACCCGGGATCCTACGAGCAGTACTTC
CASSLHPGSYEQYF
>many|TRBJ2-4|TRBV11-3|.
TGTGCCAGCAGCTCGGACCGGGTGGGCAAAAACATTCAGTACTTC
CASSSDRVGKNIQYF
>many|TRBJ1-1|TRBV28|TRBD1
TGTGCCAGCAGTTTTCCGAACAGGGGTACCACTGAAGCTTTCTTT
CASSFPNRGTTEAFF
>.|TRBJ1-1|TRBV6-1|.
TGTGCCAGCAGGACGGGACTAGGGAACACTGAAGCTTTCTTT
CASRTGLGNTEAFF
>many|TRBJ2-5|TRBV6-1|TRBD1
TGTGCCAGCGCCGGGACAGGGGGACAAGAGACCCAGTACTTC
CASAGTGGQETQYF
>.|TRBJ1-2|TRBV7-9|.
TGTGCCAGCAGCCCCCAACAGGGAATAACTAACTATGGCTACACCTTC
CASSPQQGITNYGYTF
>once|TRBJ1-5|TRBV18|.
TGTGCCAGCTCACCAGAGGGGCAGCAGCCCCAGCATTTT
CASSPEGQQPQHF
>many|TRBJ2-7|TRBV12-3/TRBV12-4|TRBD1
TGTGCCAGCAGTTTACGGGCCGGGACAGCTTACGAGCAGTACTTC
CASSLRAGTAYEQYF
>.|TRBJ1-1|TRBV14|.
TGTGCCAGCAGCCAAGATGTCGGTACTGCGAACACTGAAGCTTTCTTT
CASSQDVGTANTEAFF